This TCR beta chain was recovered during a study of T cell responses to AZD1222 COVID-19 vaccine. Study results and limitations: Clonal diversity was possibly underestimated, and white British individuals and females predominated among donors.

Sequencing was performed with immunoSEQ multiplex PCR; in TCRdb, only in-frame clones are kept and a portion is missing. The profile shows 90,000 to 120,000 clones, roughly nine tenths of them singletons. V lost 7 bases and J 0 bases, leaving 12 bases between the germline ends. The germline CDR1 and CDR2 sequences are MDHEN and SYDVKM. The CDR3 length is 14 residues. About this clone: The antigen is undetermined.

V and J are TRBV28 and TRBJ1-2; tentatively, D is TRBD1 (6 bases). Source: peripheral blood, taken on day 0 of AZD1222 vaccination. The receptor comes from an adult in good health. As DNA, the CDR3 is TGTGCCAGCAAGCGGGCAGGGGCTAACTATGGCTACACCTTC. Translation: CASKRAGANYGYTF.